One sample yielded the 10 T cell receptor beta chains listed below, sequenced in a study of human T cells and chemical hapten exposure. TCRdb recomputed calls from the RACE reads with MiXCR, one row per CDR3 protein. The sample consists of about 110,000 distinct CDR3 sequences, 9.2% of them appearing once. This sample's time point: patch test 2, 6 weeks after DPC sensitization. As to treatment: therapeutic diphenylcyclopropenone sensitization with weekly scalp DPC. The material sequenced was whole blood, taken in connection with sensitization to the hapten diphenylcyclopropenone (DPC). The receptors here all came from a woman aged 40 to 50 with alopecia areata. Some clones in this sample may be carry-over from other donors' samples.

This clonotype was seen ten or more times. V gene TRBV6-6 combines with J gene TRBJ1-5, with no clear D. V lost 2 bases and J lost 2, with 7 bases in between. Germline V gene sequence: CDR1 MNHNY, CDR2 SVGAGI (reference sequence). This CDR3 contains 14 residues. CDR3 in DNA: TGTGCCAGCAGTTACCCTGAGGGCAATCAGCCCCAGCATTTT. Its protein product is CASSYPEGNQPQHF.

This rearrangement joins TRBV3-1 to TRBJ2-7, with D tentatively TRBD2 (5 bases). Germline CDR1 reads LGHDT; CDR2 reads YNNKEL (reference sequence). Trimming cost V 0 bases and J 3 bases, with 12 bases left between them. The CDR3 sequence is 15 residues long. The CDR3 spells CASSQDPNSDYEQYF. The CDR3 DNA follows: TGTGCCAGCAGCCAAGATCCGAATAGCGACTACGAGCAGTACTTC.

There are many counts of this clonotype. The V call is TRBV27, the J call TRBJ1-2; D perhaps matches TRBD1 (6 bases). The CDR3 sequence is 14 residues long. Germline loops: CDR1 MNHEY, CDR2 SMNVEV (reference sequence). V lost 3 bases and J lost 2, with 10 bases in between. The CDR3 loop reads CASSLTGKNYGYTF. The CDR3 DNA reads TGTGCCAGCAGTTTGACAGGAAAAAACTATGGCTACACCTTC.

Many counts were recorded for this clonotype. The chain is built from TRBV24-1 and TRBJ1-3; D uncertain. Looked up from germline, CDR1 is KGHDR and CDR2 is SFDVKD. V was clipped by 7 bases and J by 4 bases, with 13 bases between them. The CDR3 covers 14 residues. The CDR3 is CATRPSGSGNTIYF. The CDR3 nucleotides are TGTGCCACCAGGCCGTCGGGGTCCGGAAACACCATATATTTT.

This clonotype has ten or more counts. Here the CDR3 reads CASSPLGTGPYNEQFF. CDR3 coding DNA: TGCGCCAGCAGCCCCTTGGGGACAGGCCCCTACAATGAGCAGTTCTTC. The chain links TRBV4-1 to TRBJ2-1, with 8 bases that match TRBD1. This CDR3 contains 16 residues. Germline V CDR1 and CDR2: MGHRA, YSYEKL. Trimming took 4 bases from V and 2 from J; bases not matched to a gene: 7.

This clonotype was counted ten times or more. The CDR3 loop is CASSGPGNTEAFF. Here the CDR3 DNA reads TGTGCCAGCTCCGGGCCGGGGAACACTGAAGCTTTCTTT. J is TRBJ1-1 and V is TRBV7-3; D gene unclear. Between the trimmed V and J ends, which lost 8 bases and 1 base, there was a span of 11 bases. This CDR3 comprises 13 residues. The V gene's germline CDR1 is SGHTA and CDR2 FQGTGA.

The rearrangement links TRBV2 to TRBJ2-7, with D possibly matching TRBD2 (5 bases). Germline assignment: CDR1 SNHLY and CDR2 FYNNEI. V lost 1 base to trimming and J lost 5 bases, with 6 bases between them. The CDR3 length is 12 residues. This chain's CDR3 is CASSEVRDEQYF. The DNA for the CDR3 is TGTGCCAGCAGTGAAGTGAGGGACGAGCAGTACTTC. Full variable domain (remainder filled in from reference TRBV2 and TRBJ2-7): EPEVTQTPSHQVTQMGQEVILRCVPISNHLYFYWYRQILGQKVEFLVSFYNNEISEKSEIFDDQFSVERPDGSNFTLKIRSTKLEDSAMYFCASSEVRDEQYFGPGTRLTVT.

Many counts were recorded for this clonotype. The rearrangement links TRBV3-1 to TRBJ2-7; tentatively, D is TRBD1 (6 bases). The V gene lost 4 bases and the J gene lost 4 bases, with 8 bases spanning the gap. Germline loops: CDR1 LGHDT, CDR2 YNNKEL (reference sequence). This CDR3 contains 12 residues. The CDR3 here is CASSRQAYEQYF. The CDR3 bases are TGTGCCAGCAGCCGACAGGCTTACGAGCAGTACTTC.

This clonotype was counted between two and nine times. For the CDR3, the DNA is TGTGCCAGCAGCCAAGGAACCTTCTATGGCTACACCTTC. Its protein is CASSQGTFYGYTF. The chain links TRBV14 to TRBJ1-2, with unresolved D. This CDR3 region has 13 residues. Trimming stripped 1 base from V and 4 bases from J, with 7 bases between. From germline, CDR1 is SGHDN and CDR2 FVKESK.

The gene calls are TRBV29-1 and TRBJ2-7; a possible D gene is TRBD2 (5 bases). The length of the CDR3 is 11 residues. Germline V gives CDR1 SQVTM, CDR2 ANQGSEA. V lost 6 bases and J 2 bases, leaving 8 bases between the germline ends. The chain's CDR3 is CSVVGTYEQYF. CDR3 coding DNA: TGCAGCGTAGTCGGGACCTACGAGCAGTACTTC.